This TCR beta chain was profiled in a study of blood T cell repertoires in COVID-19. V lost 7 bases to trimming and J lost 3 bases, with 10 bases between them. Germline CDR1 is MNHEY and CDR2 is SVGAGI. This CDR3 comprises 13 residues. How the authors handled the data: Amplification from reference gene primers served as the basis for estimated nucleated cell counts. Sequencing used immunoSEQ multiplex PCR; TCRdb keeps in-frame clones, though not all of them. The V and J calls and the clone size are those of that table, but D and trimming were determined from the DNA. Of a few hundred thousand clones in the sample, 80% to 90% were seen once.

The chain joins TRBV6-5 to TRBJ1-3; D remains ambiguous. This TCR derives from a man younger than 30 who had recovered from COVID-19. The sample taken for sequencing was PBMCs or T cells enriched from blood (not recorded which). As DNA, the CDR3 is TGTGCCAGCACTCCTCCCTATGGAAACACCATATATTTT. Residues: CASTPPYGNTIYF.